This is a list of T cell receptor beta chains from one sample in a study of blood T cell repertoires in COVID-19. Assay: immunoSEQ multiplex PCR; the TCRdb copy retains only in-frame clones and omits some. The table includes about 200,000 clones, 70% to 80% detected once. Sequenced material: peripheral blood. The source is a woman in her 40s with COVID-19, enrolled during active disease. The CDR3 runs from the conserved cysteine through the conserved F or W. D genes are given only for firm matches. Rows give clone size only sometimes, using once, few, many, or a class for an expanded clone.

V,size,D,J,DNA,CDR3
TRBV4-2,-,-,TRBJ2-4,TGTGCCAGCAGCCAAGGCAGGGGCACGGACATTCAGTACTTC,CASSQGRGTDIQYF
TRBV6-5,-,TRBD1,TRBJ1-1,TGTGCCAGCAGGGTCGACAGGGGGCAGATTGAAGCTTTCTTT,CASRVDRGQIEAFF
TRBV6-2/TRBV6-3,-,TRBD1,TRBJ2-5,TGTGCCAGCAGTTACGGGCGGACAGGGGAGTGGGGAGAGACCCAGTACTTC,CASSYGRTGEWGETQYF
TRBV28,-,TRBD1,TRBJ1-2,TGTGCCAGCAGCGCTCAGGGGGCAGTGGGCTACACCTTC,CASSAQGAVGYTF
TRBV6-5,-,TRBD1,TRBJ2-5,TGTGCCAGCAGGAAACCAGGGGGAGAGACCCAGTACTTC,CASRKPGGETQYF
TRBV2,-,TRBD1,TRBJ1-3,TGTGCCAGGGGAAGGACAGGCGACTCTGGAAACACCATATATTTT,CARGRTGDSGNTIYF
TRBV6-6,-,-,TRBJ1-5,TGTGCCAGCAACCCCCGGGGGACCCTGGGGCAGCCCCAGCATTTT,CASNPRGTLGQPQHF
TRBV27,-,TRBD1,TRBJ1-5,TGTGCCAGCAATCCGACAGGGGCGTGGAATAGCAATCAGCCCCAGCATTTT,CASNPTGAWNSNQPQHF
TRBV4-1,once,-,TRBJ1-2,TGCGCCAGCAGTGGAACGGGGAACTATGGCTACACCTTC,CASSGTGNYGYTF
TRBV2,once,-,TRBJ1-1,TGTGCCAGCAGTGGCTCCGAGGGCACTGAAGCTTTCTTT,CASSGSEGTEAFF
TRBV2,-,TRBD1,TRBJ1-3,TGTGCCAGCAGTCTTGGACAGGGGAGGGGAAACACCATATATTTT,CASSLGQGRGNTIYF
TRBV18,-,TRBD2,TRBJ2-5,TGTGCCAGCTCACCACCCCTTGGACTAGCGGGGAGTGGGGAGACCCAGTACTTC,CASSPPLGLAGSGETQYF
TRBV6-2/TRBV6-3,once,TRBD1,TRBJ1-1,TGTGCCAGCAGTTATCAGGGGGCAGCGAACACTGAAGCTTTCTTT,CASSYQGAANTEAFF
TRBV5-1,-,-,TRBJ1-1,TGCGCCAGCAGCTCAGGACTGGAACGTCAGGTATGCTTCTTT,CASSSGLERQVCFF
TRBV24-1,-,-,TRBJ2-5,TGTGCCACCAGTGATTCCTTTTTTCCAGGCCAAGAGACCCAGTACTTC,CATSDSFFPGQETQYF
TRBV5-1,few,-,TRBJ1-2,TGCGCCAGCAGCTTACAAACCGGACAGAACTATGGCTACACCTTC,CASSLQTGQNYGYTF
TRBV29-1,-,-,TRBJ1-1,TGCAGCGCCTTCAGGGGTCGGACTGAAGCCTTCTTT,CSAFRGRTEAFF
TRBV9,-,TRBD1,TRBJ1-1,TGTGCCAGCAGCGCTGCGACAGGGCTTCGCCTCTTT,CASSAATGLRLF
TRBV10-3,-,TRBD1,TRBJ2-2,TGTGCCATCAGGCACGGGACAGGGGGCCACACCGGGGAGCTGTTTTTT,CAIRHGTGGHTGELFF